Below are 14 T cell receptor beta chains sequenced from a single sample in a study of blood T cell repertoires in COVID-19. Sequenced by immunoSEQ multiplex PCR; TCRdb stores in-frame clones only, minus some. Seen here are approximately 300,000 clones, approximately 91% observed once, and the top ten hold 11%. Source material: peripheral blood. The source is a woman aged 25 to 39 with COVID-19, enrolled during active disease.

This clone showed up just a few times. V usage is TRBV7-9 and J usage is TRBJ1-1; D might be TRBD1 (5 bases). Trimming removed 5 bases from V and 5 bases from J, with 12 bases in between. The CDR3 loop spans 13 amino acids. Germline-derived CDR1 and CDR2 are SEHNR and FQNEAQ (reference sequence). The CDR3 coding sequence is TGTGCCAGCAGCCCGGGGGGTTGGACTGAAGCTTTCTTT. Protein product: CASSPGGWTEAFF. Filled out from reference TRBV7-9 and TRBJ1-1, the complete variable domain reads DTGVSQNPRHKITKRGQNVTFRCDPISEHNRLYWYRQTLGQGPEFLTYFQNEAQLEKSRLLSDRFSAERPKGSFSTLEIQRTEQGDSAMYLCASSPGGWTEAFFGQGTRLTVV.

This rearrangement joins TRBV19 to TRBJ1-2, with D possibly matching TRBD1 (6 bases). V gave up 3 bases and J gave up 4 bases, with 9 bases separating them. This CDR3 is built from 13 residues. The germline CDR1 and CDR2 sequences are LNHDA and SQIVND (reference sequence). In DNA form, the CDR3 reads TGTGCCAGTAGTATCGGACAGAGCTATGGCTACACCTTC. The encoded protein is CASSIGQSYGYTF.

As concerns this clone: The sample carries other DNA sequences with the same CDR3. CDR3 in DNA: TGTGCCAGCAGCCAAGTGGCGGGGGGAAATTCACCCCTCCACTTT. It codes for CASSQVAGGNSPLHF. This sequence joins TRBV3-1 (or the pseudogene TRBV3-2) and TRBJ1-6; D perhaps matches TRBD1 (5 bases). The CDR3 totals 15 residues. CDR1 and CDR2 from the germline V gene are LGHDT and YNNKEL (reference sequence). Trimming cost V 1 base and J 7 bases, with 11 bases left between them.

The chain joins TRBV19 to TRBJ2-7; 8 bases agree with TRBD1. J was trimmed by 2 bases and V by 6 bases; bases with no gene match: 6. Per germline, CDR1 LNHDA and CDR2 SQIVND (reference sequence). The CDR3 totals 14 residues. The CDR3 sequence is CASRVQGGAYEQYF. CDR3 DNA sequence: TGTGCCAGTAGGGTACAGGGGGGAGCCTACGAGCAGTACTTC. The whole variable domain, filled in from reference TRBV19 and TRBJ2-7, reads DGGITQSPKYLFRKEGQNVTLSCEQNLNHDAMYWYRQDPGQGLRLIYYSQIVNDFQKGDIAEGYSVSREKKESFPLTVTSAQKNPTAFYLCASRVQGGAYEQYFGPGTRLTVT.

The J gene is TRBJ2-5, the V gene TRBV5-1; possible D gene TRBD1, 7 bases. The CDR3 is made up of 14 amino acids. V was shortened by 1 base and J by 5 bases, with 12 bases between the two germline ends. CDR1 is SGHRS and CDR2 is YFSETQ in the germline V gene. As DNA, the CDR3 is TGCGCCAGCAGCTTGATGACAGGGAGGGAGACCCAGTACTTC. This codes for CASSLMTGRETQYF.

Only a few counts were recorded for this clone. Other DNA sequences from this sample encode an identical CDR3 as well. The chain recombines TRBV7-9 with TRBJ1-6; D gene ambiguous. The V end was cut by 5 bases, the J end by 5 bases, with 4 bases between. The CDR3 is made up of 12 amino acids. The V gene's germline CDR1 is SEHNR and CDR2 FQNEAQ (reference sequence). This CDR3 reads CASSRDNSPLHF. The DNA of the CDR3 is TGTGCCAGCAGCCGAGATAATTCACCCCTCCACTTT.

V gene TRBV6-6 combines with J gene TRBJ2-7; D may be TRBD1 (6 bases). V was cut by 7 bases and J by 0 bases, with 16 bases left in between. Per the germline V gene, CDR1 is MNHNY and CDR2 is SVGAGI (reference sequence). CDR3 length equals 15 residues. The CDR3 coding sequence is TGTGCCAGCACCGATTCAGGGGAGTCCTCCTACGAGCAGTACTTC. This translates into CASTDSGESSYEQYF.

V is TRBV12-3 or TRBV12-4 and J is TRBJ2-7; 11 nucleotides agree with TRBD2. The CDR3 length is 13 residues. Trimming at V came to 5 bases and at J to 3 bases, leaving 0 bases not matched to a gene. This chain's CDR3 is CASSTSGSYEQYF. Here the CDR3 DNA reads TGTGCCAGCAGTACTAGCGGGAGCTACGAGCAGTACTTC.

For the CDR3, the DNA is TGTGCCAGCAGCCAAGGGGCTCAGCCCCAGCATTTT. As protein: CASSQGAQPQHF. The chain joins TRBV3-1 (or the pseudogene TRBV3-2) to TRBJ1-5, with unresolved D. Germline CDR1 is LGHDT and CDR2 is YNNKEL (reference sequence). V was trimmed by 1 base and J by 6 bases, leaving 4 bases between them. The CDR3 loop spans 12 amino acids.

J is TRBJ2-1 and V is TRBV11-3; tentative D call: TRBD2 (6 bases). Germline CDR1 reads SGHNT; CDR2 reads YENEEA. The CDR3 sequence is 12 residues long. V was clipped by 5 bases and J by 10 bases, with 12 bases between them. The CDR3 DNA reads as TGTGCCAGCAGCAGGAGGGGACTCGAGCAGTTCTTC. The encoded protein is CASSRRGLEQFF.

The chain carries TRBV9 and TRBJ2-1; 12 bases are shared with TRBD1. There are 15 residues in the CDR3. The germline gives CDR1 SGDLS, CDR2 YYNGEE. J was trimmed by 7 bases and V by 2 bases; bases with no gene match: 4. For the CDR3, the DNA is TGTGCCAGCAGCGTGGGACAGGGGGCGAGGAATGAGCAGTTCTTC. It specifies CASSVGQGARNEQFF.

This sequence joins TRBV18 and TRBJ2-5; TRBD2 aligns across 12 bases. CDR3 length: 15 residues. Germline V gene data show CDR1 as KGHSH and CDR2 as LQKENI. V lost 4 bases and J lost 5; bases outside the gene matches: 5. The CDR3 bases are TGTGCCAGCTCACAGTTGACTAGCGGGGGCGAGACCCAGTACTTC. Translated: CASSQLTSGGETQYF.

The chain employs TRBV6-5 and TRBJ1-5, with D unclear. The CDR3 totals 13 residues. Germline CDR1 and CDR2: MNHEY and SVGAGI. Trimming removed 3 bases from V and 8 bases from J, with 11 bases in between. The CDR3 sequence: CASSYGLLEPQHF. DNA for the CDR3: TGTGCCAGCAGTTATGGGCTTCTGGAGCCCCAGCATTTT.

The chain has TRBV6-6 and TRBJ2-7, with D tentatively TRBD2 (6 bases). Trimming stripped 7 bases from V and 6 bases from J, with 22 bases between. The CDR3 totals 15 residues. The germline gives CDR1 MNHNY, CDR2 SVGAGI (reference sequence). CDR3 sequence reads: CASTGGIRVTSEQYF. CDR3 in DNA: TGTGCCAGCACCGGGGGAATCCGGGTGACGTCCGAGCAGTACTTC.